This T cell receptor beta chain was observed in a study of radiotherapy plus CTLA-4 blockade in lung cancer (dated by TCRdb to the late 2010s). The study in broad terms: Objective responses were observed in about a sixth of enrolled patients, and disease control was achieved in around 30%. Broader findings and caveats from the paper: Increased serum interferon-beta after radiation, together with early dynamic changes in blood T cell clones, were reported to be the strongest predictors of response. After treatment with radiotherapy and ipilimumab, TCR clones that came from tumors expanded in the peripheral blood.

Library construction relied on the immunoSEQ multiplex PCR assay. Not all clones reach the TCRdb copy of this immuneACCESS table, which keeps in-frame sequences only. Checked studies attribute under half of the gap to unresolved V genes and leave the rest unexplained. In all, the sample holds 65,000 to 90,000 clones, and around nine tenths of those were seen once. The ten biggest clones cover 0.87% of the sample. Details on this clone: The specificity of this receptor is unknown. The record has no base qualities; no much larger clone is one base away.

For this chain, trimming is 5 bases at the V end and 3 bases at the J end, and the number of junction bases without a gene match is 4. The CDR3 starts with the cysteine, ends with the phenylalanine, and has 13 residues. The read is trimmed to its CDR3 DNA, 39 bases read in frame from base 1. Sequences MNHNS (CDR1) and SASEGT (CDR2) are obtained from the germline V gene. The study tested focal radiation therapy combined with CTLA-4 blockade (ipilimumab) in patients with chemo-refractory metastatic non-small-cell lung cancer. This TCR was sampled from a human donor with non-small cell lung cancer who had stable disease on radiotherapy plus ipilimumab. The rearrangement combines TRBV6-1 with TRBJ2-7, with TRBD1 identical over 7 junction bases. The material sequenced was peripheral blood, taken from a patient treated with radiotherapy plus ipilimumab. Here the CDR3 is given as CASSTGTVYEQYF. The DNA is TGTGCCAGCAGTACCGGGACAGTCTACGAGCAGTACTTC.